The present entry profiles one TCR beta chain with its context. Amplification used 60 Vbeta primers and 13 Jbeta primers. Profiled with immunoSEQ multiplex PCR; TCRdb holds only in-frame clones, not every one. The sample holds some 85,000 clones; 65% to 85% are singletons and the top ten take approximately 2.4%. Healthy bone marrow donors formed the donor group. The sample originates from a study of cytomegalovirus exposure and HLA in healthy donors. Turning to the study itself: Assignment to the Caucasian-associated ancestry cluster applied to around 82% of the approximately 400 genotyped donors.

The V gene end was trimmed by 6 bases and the J gene end by 1 base; junction bases not matched to a gene: 6. This CDR3 has 14 residues. The germline V gene has CDR1 SNHLY and CDR2 FYNNEI. The sequence came from a woman in her fifties or sixties in good health and CMV-seronegative. The specimen was PBMCs. The chain joins TRBV2 to TRBJ2-7; 7 positions match TRBD1. CDR3 sequence reads: CASSEQGVSYEQYV. CDR3 DNA: TGTGCCAGCAGCGAGCAGGGGGTTTCCTACGAGCAGTACGTC.